These T cell receptor beta chains were read from a single sample in a study of shared clonotypes between healthy human individuals. Only in-frame clones appear in the TCRdb table, and some are missing; sequencing was by immunoSEQ multiplex PCR. The sample holds roughly 590,000 clones; about 95% are singletons and the top ten take about 0.11%. Material for sequencing was naive CD8+ T cells sorted from blood. These receptors came from a woman between 25 and 40 years old in good health. CDR3s include the opening cysteine and the closing phenylalanine or tryptophan. The order of the fields is V gene, J gene, clone size, CDR3 length, D gene, CDR3 DNA, CDR3 protein. The D gene is left open where the match is weak. Clone size is not always given. Where it is, it says once, few, many or a class for expanded clones.

V gene: TRBV14; J gene: TRBJ2-7; clone size: once; CDR3 length: 17; D gene: .; CDR3 DNA: TGTGCCAGCAGCCAAGAGGGGGCGGGACGGCTGTCCTACGAGCAGTACTTC; CDR3 protein: CASSQEGAGRLSYEQYF
V gene: TRBV13; J gene: TRBJ1-2; clone size: .; CDR3 length: 12; D gene: TRBD1; CDR3 DNA: TGTGCCAGCAGCGGGACAGCATATGGCTACACCTTC; CDR3 protein: CASSGTAYGYTF
V gene: TRBV13; J gene: TRBJ2-5; clone size: once; CDR3 length: 12; D gene: .; CDR3 DNA: TGTGCCAGCGTCGGGGTATCGAAGACCCAGTACTTC; CDR3 protein: CASVGVSKTQYF
V gene: TRBV19; J gene: TRBJ2-7; clone size: .; CDR3 length: 14; D gene: .; CDR3 DNA: TGTGCCAGTAGTGCAGGGTCAGGCGGCTACGAGCAGTACTTC; CDR3 protein: CASSAGSGGYEQYF
V gene: TRBV11-2; J gene: TRBJ2-1; clone size: .; CDR3 length: 13; D gene: .; CDR3 DNA: TGTGCCAGCAGCTTGGACGGAGACAATGAGCAGTTCTTC; CDR3 protein: CASSLDGDNEQFF
V gene: TRBV9; J gene: TRBJ1-1; clone size: .; CDR3 length: 16; D gene: .; CDR3 DNA: TGTGCCAGCAGATTCGTCCCCTCGACAGAGAACACTGAAGCTTTCTTT; CDR3 protein: CASRFVPSTENTEAFF
V gene: TRBV28; J gene: TRBJ2-2; clone size: .; CDR3 length: 12; D gene: .; CDR3 DNA: TGTGCCGCCCGACCCCCCGCCGGGGAGCTGTTTTTT; CDR3 protein: CAARPPAGELFF
V gene: TRBV11-2; J gene: TRBJ2-3; clone size: .; CDR3 length: 15; D gene: .; CDR3 DNA: TGTGCCAGCAGCTTAGGGGTAATTAGCACAGATACGCAGTATTTT; CDR3 protein: CASSLGVISTDTQYF
V gene: TRBV13; J gene: TRBJ2-1; clone size: .; CDR3 length: 15; D gene: TRBD2; CDR3 DNA: TGTGCCAGCAGCTCCGGGACTAGCGTATCCCATGAGCAGTTCTTC; CDR3 protein: CASSSGTSVSHEQFF
V gene: TRBV10-1; J gene: TRBJ2-3; clone size: .; CDR3 length: 16; D gene: .; CDR3 DNA: TGCGCCAGCAGTGAGTCGGCGGTCAAGGGCACAGATACGCAGTATTTT; CDR3 protein: CASSESAVKGTDTQYF
V gene: TRBV13; J gene: TRBJ2-6; clone size: .; CDR3 length: 15; D gene: .; CDR3 DNA: TGTGCCAGCAGCCCCCCGGGGCCTGGGGCCAACGTCCTGACTTTC; CDR3 protein: CASSPPGPGANVLTF
V gene: TRBV19; J gene: TRBJ1-5; clone size: .; CDR3 length: 13; D gene: .; CDR3 DNA: TGTGCCAGTACCACCCAGGGCAATCAGCCCCAGCATTTT; CDR3 protein: CASTTQGNQPQHF
V gene: TRBV5-4; J gene: TRBJ2-7; clone size: .; CDR3 length: 13; D gene: .; CDR3 DNA: TGTGCCAGCTCCTCCCAGGGTTCCTACGAGCAGTACTTC; CDR3 protein: CASSSQGSYEQYF
V gene: TRBV5-6; J gene: TRBJ1-1; clone size: .; CDR3 length: 14; D gene: .; CDR3 DNA: TGTGCCAGCAGCATCGCAGGGTTTAACACTGAAGCTTTCTTT; CDR3 protein: CASSIAGFNTEAFF
V gene: TRBV27; J gene: TRBJ1-5; clone size: .; CDR3 length: 15; D gene: .; CDR3 DNA: TGTGCCAGCAGTTTATCTCTCGGCAGCTTCCAGCCCCAGCATTTT; CDR3 protein: CASSLSLGSFQPQHF
V gene: TRBV28; J gene: TRBJ1-5; clone size: .; CDR3 length: 15; D gene: .; CDR3 DNA: TGTGCCAGCAGGATGGACACCGCTGGCAATCAGCCCCAGCATTTT; CDR3 protein: CASRMDTAGNQPQHF
V gene: TRBV9; J gene: TRBJ2-2; clone size: .; CDR3 length: 17; D gene: TRBD2; CDR3 DNA: TGTGCCAGCAGCGGTACATTAGCGGGAGCTCGTCCCGGGGAGCTGTTTTTT; CDR3 protein: CASSGTLAGARPGELFF
V gene: TRBV19; J gene: TRBJ2-7; clone size: .; CDR3 length: 16; D gene: .; CDR3 DNA: TGTGCCAGTAGTATAGGGACTGGCAATAACCCCTACGAGCAGTACTTC; CDR3 protein: CASSIGTGNNPYEQYF
V gene: TRBV28; J gene: TRBJ2-1; clone size: .; CDR3 length: 11; D gene: .; CDR3 DNA: TGTGCCAGCAGTCCCGGCCCCTTACAGTTCTTC; CDR3 protein: CASSPGPLQFF
V gene: TRBV28; J gene: TRBJ2-1; clone size: .; CDR3 length: 12; D gene: .; CDR3 DNA: TGTGCCAGCAGCCCTACCGGCTATGAGCAGTTCTTC; CDR3 protein: CASSPTGYEQFF
V gene: TRBV28; J gene: TRBJ1-1; clone size: .; CDR3 length: 13; D gene: .; CDR3 DNA: TGTGCCAGCAGTCCAGAAGCGAACACTGAAGCTTTCTTT; CDR3 protein: CASSPEANTEAFF
V gene: TRBV5-1; J gene: TRBJ2-3; clone size: .; CDR3 length: 14; D gene: .; CDR3 DNA: TGCGCCAGCAGCTACGGGACAAACACAGATACGCAGTATTTT; CDR3 protein: CASSYGTNTDTQYF
V gene: TRBV28; J gene: TRBJ1-2; clone size: .; CDR3 length: 15; D gene: .; CDR3 DNA: TGTGCCAGCAGTTTAACAGCCCAAGGGGTAAATGGCTACACCTTC; CDR3 protein: CASSLTAQGVNGYTF
V gene: TRBV4-1; J gene: TRBJ1-1; clone size: .; CDR3 length: 16; D gene: TRBD1; CDR3 DNA: TGCGCCAGCAGACGCCAGGGGGCGGGATTGAACACTGAAGCTTTCTTT; CDR3 protein: CASRRQGAGLNTEAFF
V gene: TRBV6-5; J gene: TRBJ2-1; clone size: .; CDR3 length: 14; D gene: TRBD1; CDR3 DNA: TGTGCCAGCAGCACCGGGACAGCCAGAAATGAGCAGTTCTTC; CDR3 protein: CASSTGTARNEQFF
V gene: TRBV30; J gene: TRBJ2-3; clone size: .; CDR3 length: 12; D gene: .; CDR3 DNA: TGTGCCTGGAGTGTCACTGGAGGTACGCAGTATTTT; CDR3 protein: CAWSVTGGTQYF
V gene: TRBV11-2; J gene: TRBJ2-1; clone size: .; CDR3 length: 15; D gene: .; CDR3 DNA: TGTGCCAGCGATCCCCACGCGGGCTCCTACAATGAGCAGTTCTTC; CDR3 protein: CASDPHAGSYNEQFF
V gene: TRBV7-2; J gene: TRBJ2-2; clone size: .; CDR3 length: 19; D gene: TRBD2; CDR3 DNA: TGTGCCAGCAGCTTAGTCCCAGTGTGGAGCGGGAGTTTCACCGGGGAGCTGTTTTTT; CDR3 protein: CASSLVPVWSGSFTGELFF
V gene: TRBV19; J gene: TRBJ1-5; clone size: .; CDR3 length: 15; D gene: .; CDR3 DNA: TGTGCCAGTAGTCCCGACGGATATAGCAATCAGCCCCAGCATTTT; CDR3 protein: CASSPDGYSNQPQHF
V gene: TRBV7-8; J gene: TRBJ2-2; clone size: .; CDR3 length: 15; D gene: .; CDR3 DNA: TGTGCCAGCAGCTCGGCTGGGGTAGAAACCGGGGAGCTGTTTTTT; CDR3 protein: CASSSAGVETGELFF
V gene: TRBV11-2; J gene: TRBJ1-1; clone size: .; CDR3 length: 15; D gene: .; CDR3 DNA: TGTGCCAGCAGCTTAGTCGCGCACGACTACACTGAAGCTTTCTTT; CDR3 protein: CASSLVAHDYTEAFF
V gene: TRBV5-6; J gene: TRBJ2-3; clone size: .; CDR3 length: 15; D gene: .; CDR3 DNA: TGTGCCAGCAGCTTACATTTTCTTGCGGAAGATACGCAGTATTTT; CDR3 protein: CASSLHFLAEDTQYF
V gene: TRBV28; J gene: TRBJ2-7; clone size: .; CDR3 length: 14; D gene: .; CDR3 DNA: TGTGCCAGCAGTTTTGACCCCCGGGGACACGAGCAGTACTTC; CDR3 protein: CASSFDPRGHEQYF
V gene: TRBV4-1; J gene: TRBJ1-4; clone size: .; CDR3 length: 16; D gene: TRBD1; CDR3 DNA: TGCGCCAGCAGCCAAGTGTCACAGGGGAAACAAAGAAAACTGTTTTTT; CDR3 protein: CASSQVSQGKQRKLFF
V gene: TRBV15; J gene: TRBJ1-5; clone size: .; CDR3 length: 15; D gene: .; CDR3 DNA: TGTGCCACCAGCAGAGATAGGCAGGGTGGCCAGCCCCAGCATTTT; CDR3 protein: CATSRDRQGGQPQHF
V gene: TRBV28; J gene: TRBJ2-3; clone size: once; CDR3 length: 14; D gene: .; CDR3 DNA: TGTGCCAGCAGTTCCTCTCCTAGCACAGATACGCAGTATTTT; CDR3 protein: CASSSSPSTDTQYF
V gene: TRBV27; J gene: TRBJ2-2; clone size: .; CDR3 length: 15; D gene: TRBD1; CDR3 DNA: TGTGCCAGCAGTTTCCGACAGGGGAGCACCGGGGAGCTGTTTTTT; CDR3 protein: CASSFRQGSTGELFF
V gene: TRBV28; J gene: TRBJ1-5; clone size: once; CDR3 length: 14; D gene: .; CDR3 DNA: TGTGCCAGCAGGGATAGACGCTTAGGCCAGCCCCAGCATTTT; CDR3 protein: CASRDRRLGQPQHF
V gene: TRBV9; J gene: TRBJ2-1; clone size: once; CDR3 length: 15; D gene: .; CDR3 DNA: TGTGCCAGCAGCGTAGAAGGGGTTAGCGACAATGAGCAGTTCTTC; CDR3 protein: CASSVEGVSDNEQFF
V gene: TRBV19; J gene: TRBJ1-5; clone size: .; CDR3 length: 15; D gene: .; CDR3 DNA: TGTGCCAGTAGTATTTGGGGAGGGAGCAATCAGCCCCAGCATTTT; CDR3 protein: CASSIWGGSNQPQHF
V gene: TRBV19; J gene: TRBJ2-2; clone size: .; CDR3 length: 16; D gene: .; CDR3 DNA: TGTGCCAGTACTCACTATGGAGCGAATCCCACCGGGGAGCTGTTTTTT; CDR3 protein: CASTHYGANPTGELFF
V gene: TRBV11-2; J gene: TRBJ1-6; clone size: once; CDR3 length: 16; D gene: .; CDR3 DNA: TGTGCCAGCAGCTTAGAGGGGGTCGCGGGTAATTCACCCCTCCACTTT; CDR3 protein: CASSLEGVAGNSPLHF
V gene: TRBV13; J gene: TRBJ2-7; clone size: once; CDR3 length: 15; D gene: TRBD2; CDR3 DNA: TGTGCCAGCAGCTTGAGGGCTAGCGGGCCTTACGAGCAGTACTTC; CDR3 protein: CASSLRASGPYEQYF
V gene: TRBV6-1; J gene: TRBJ2-5; clone size: .; CDR3 length: 13; D gene: .; CDR3 DNA: TGTGCCAGCAGTGAGGGGGTACAAGAGACCCAGTACTTC; CDR3 protein: CASSEGVQETQYF